These 21 T cell receptor beta chains were sequenced from one sample in a study of T cell responses to AZD1222 COVID-19 vaccine. TCRdb keeps only in-frame clones here, not all; method: immunoSEQ multiplex PCR. The sample carries tens of thousands of clones, around 86% recorded once. Here the sequenced sample was peripheral blood, taken on day 0 of AZD1222 vaccination. These receptor sequences come from an adult in good health.

This sequence joins TRBV29-1 and TRBJ1-2; no definite D call. The CDR3 spans 13 residues. V lost 3 bases to trimming and J lost 2 bases, with 10 bases between them. Germline V lookup: CDR1 SQVTM, CDR2 ANQGSEA. The CDR3 sequence is CSVDNRENYGYTF. CDR3 nucleotide sequence: TGCAGCGTTGATAATCGGGAGAACTATGGCTACACCTTC.

There are a few counts of this clone. J is TRBJ1-1 and V is TRBV5-4; tentative D call: TRBD1 (6 bases). The germline gives CDR1 SGHNT, CDR2 YYREEE (reference sequence). The length of the CDR3 is 12 residues. Trimming cost V 4 bases and J 7 bases, with 11 bases left between them. CDR3 sequence: CASSPEGGEAFF. DNA of the CDR3: TGTGCCAGCAGCCCCGAAGGGGGTGAAGCTTTCTTT.

This clone came up once. This chain links TRBV6-1 with TRBJ2-6; D is unresolved. This CDR3 spans 17 amino acids. Trimming took 1 base from V and 0 from J, leaving 10 bases between them. The germline CDR1 and CDR2 sequences are MNHNS and SASEGT. The CDR3 region has the DNA TGTGCCAGCAGTGAAGAGAGATGGGGCTCTGGGGCCAACGTCCTGACTTTC. Translation: CASSEERWGSGANVLTF.

The rearrangement links TRBV5-1 to TRBJ2-5; no firm D call. Trimming stripped 0 bases from V and 0 bases from J, with 9 bases between. The CDR3 is 15 amino acids. Germline CDR1 is SGHRS and CDR2 is YFSETQ. The CDR3 loop is CASSLGGRNQETQYF. CDR3 nucleotide sequence: TGCGCCAGCAGCTTGGGTGGCAGGAACCAAGAGACCCAGTACTTC.

The chain links TRBV20-1 to TRBJ2-5; D possibly corresponds to TRBD2 (6 bases). Germline V gene lookup returns CDR1 DFQATT and CDR2 SNEGSKA (reference sequence). The V end was cut by 3 bases, the J end by 3 bases, with 14 bases between. This CDR3 comprises 14 residues. The CDR3 DNA follows: TGCAGTGCTAGTGGTACTAGCTCGGAAGAGACCCAGTACTTC. The encoded protein is CSASGTSSEETQYF.

This rearrangement joins TRBV19 to TRBJ2-5; D is ambiguous. This CDR3 spans 14 amino acids. Germline V gene data show CDR1 as LNHDA and CDR2 as SQIVND (reference sequence). Trimming shortened V by 7 bases and J by 5 bases, and 17 bases separated the two germline ends. CDR3 region: CASKVSRSTETQYF. The CDR3 DNA sequence: TGTGCCAGTAAGGTTTCCAGGTCGACGGAGACCCAGTACTTC.

The chain recombines TRBV7-9 with TRBJ1-2, with D possibly being TRBD1 (5 bases). V was shortened by 1 base and J by 6 bases, with 15 bases between the two germline ends. Germline V CDR1 and CDR2: SEHNR, FQNEAQ (reference sequence). The CDR3 sequence is 15 residues long. The CDR3 DNA reads TGTGCCAGCAGCTTAGTAACCGGGACGGCAAATGGCTACACCTTC. Encoded protein: CASSLVTGTANGYTF.

This chain links TRBV6-5 with TRBJ1-5, with D uncertain. CDR1 and CDR2 from the germline V gene are MNHEY and SVGAGI. The CDR3 has 15 residues. V was clipped by 2 bases and J by 0 bases, with 8 bases between them. CDR3 in DNA: TGTGCCAGCAGTTACGGCCTTTATAGCAATCAGCCCCAGCATTTT. It translates to CASSYGLYSNQPQHF.

The gene calls are TRBV15 and TRBJ2-2, with unresolved D. The CDR3 length is 15 residues. Germline-derived CDR1 and CDR2 are LNHNV and YYDKDF (reference sequence). Trimming shortened V by 1 base and J by 1 base, and 7 bases separated the two germline ends. The DNA for the CDR3 is TGTGCCACCAGCAGAGGGGAATGGAACACCGGGGAGCTGTTTTTT. The encoded protein is CATSRGEWNTGELFF.

The chain couples TRBV18 to TRBJ1-5; D might be TRBD1 (5 bases). CDR1 and CDR2 from the germline V gene are KGHSH and LQKENI. V was trimmed by 2 bases and J by 2 bases, leaving 13 bases between them. The CDR3 has 16 amino acids. In nucleotides, the CDR3 is TGTGCCAGCTCACCAGGAATGAGGGGTGGCAATCAGCCCCAGCATTTT. It encodes CASSPGMRGGNQPQHF.

This chain joins TRBV29-1 and TRBJ1-4; D remains ambiguous. The CDR3 covers 12 residues. V shed 4 bases and J shed 4 bases, with 7 bases lying between them. Germline CDR1 SQVTM, CDR2 ANQGSEA. CDR3: CSVGHNNEKLFF. Here the CDR3 DNA reads TGCAGCGTTGGACACAATAATGAAAAACTGTTTTTT.

This chain joins TRBV7-8 and TRBJ2-1, with D possibly TRBD1 on 5 matching bases. The CDR3 runs to 18 residues. Germline-derived CDR1 and CDR2 are SGHVS and FQNEAQ. V lost 0 bases and J lost 4, with 19 bases in between. The CDR3 sequence: CASSLADWGNPFYNEQFF. The CDR3 nucleotides read TGTGCCAGCAGCTTAGCGGATTGGGGCAATCCCTTTTACAATGAGCAGTTCTTC.

The chain joins TRBV5-1 to TRBJ2-2; a weak D match, TRBD1 (5 bases). The CDR3 is 15 amino acids. From germline, CDR1 is SGHRS and CDR2 YFSETQ. V lost 5 bases and J 5 bases, leaving 16 bases between the germline ends. DNA of the CDR3: TGCGCCAGCAGTTTTTGGTTGGCAGGGACCGGGGAGCTGTTTTTT. It translates to CASSFWLAGTGELFF.

The chain has TRBV5-1 and TRBJ2-2, with TRBD1 as a possible D gene (6 bases). V lost 4 bases and J lost 1, with 11 bases in between. Germline V gene data show CDR1 as SGHRS and CDR2 as YFSETQ. This CDR3 region has 15 residues. CDR3 bases: TGCGCCAGCAGCAATACAGGGAAGAACACCGGGGAGCTGTTTTTT. This encodes CASSNTGKNTGELFF.

J is TRBJ1-2 and V is TRBV2; 10 nucleotides line up with TRBD1. The germline V gene encodes CDR1 SNHLY and CDR2 FYNNEI. J gave up 6 bases and V 10 bases, and 5 bases lay outside the gene matches. The CDR3 contains 12 residues. DNA of the CDR3: TGTGCCATCGACAGGGGGCGTCATGGCTACACCTTC. Translated: CAIDRGRHGYTF.

The chain carries TRBV7-3 and TRBJ2-2; D might be TRBD1 (6 bases). Deletions cut 4 bases from V and 6 bases from J, with 9 bases between. This CDR3 contains 13 residues. The germline CDR1 and CDR2 sequences are SGHTA and FQGTGA. The DNA for the CDR3 is TGTGCCAGCAGCTCACAGGGACCCGGGGAGCTGTTTTTT. The encoded protein is CASSSQGPGELFF.

The chain joins TRBV7-9 to TRBJ2-2; 7 bases fit TRBD1. This CDR3 has 15 amino acids. Per germline, CDR1 SEHNR and CDR2 FQNEAQ (reference sequence). The V and J ends lost 5 bases and 1 base, in that order; junction bases with no gene match: 4. CDR3 DNA sequence: TGTGCCAGCAGCCCCTGGACAGGGAACACCGGGGAGCTGTTTTTT. It translates to CASSPWTGNTGELFF.

The genes are TRBV15 and TRBJ2-3; no clear D. Trimming cost V 4 bases and J 4 bases, with 9 bases left between them. The CDR3 has 13 amino acids. Germline V gives CDR1 LNHNV, CDR2 YYDKDF (reference sequence). CDR3 sequence reads: CATSIQLADTQYF. The DNA for the CDR3 is TGTGCCACCAGCATCCAGCTAGCAGATACGCAGTATTTT.

This chain links TRBV29-1 with TRBJ2-5, with D perhaps matching TRBD2 (7 bases). V lost 6 bases to trimming and J lost 4 bases, with 18 bases between them. The CDR3 consists of 14 residues. The germline V gene encodes CDR1 SQVTM and CDR2 ANQGSEA. CDR3 sequence reads: CSVGGTSGRETQYF. The CDR3 DNA sequence: TGCAGCGTGGGGGGGACAAGTGGGAGAGAGACCCAGTACTTC.

CDR3 bases: TGTGCCAGCAGCGCCCCTACTAGCGGGTACAGCAGTGAGCAGTTCTTC. This codes for CASSAPTSGYSSEQFF. The V call is TRBV11-1, the J call TRBJ2-1, with TRBD2 matching over 9 bases. The CDR3 length is 16 residues. Germline V gene lookup returns CDR1 SGHAT and CDR2 FQDESV (reference sequence). V shed 5 bases and J 9 bases; nucleotides not matched to a gene: 14.

The CDR3 region is CASSQRTTNEKLFF. The CDR3 DNA sequence: TGTGCCAGCAGCCAACGGACAACTAATGAAAAACTGTTTTTT. The chain couples TRBV3-1 (or the pseudogene TRBV3-2) to TRBJ1-4; no reliable D call. V shed 2 bases and J shed 0 bases, with 4 bases lying between them. Germline CDR1 reads LGHDT; CDR2 reads YNNKEL (reference sequence). The CDR3 has 14 amino acids.